A single T cell receptor beta chain is shown here with its context. Antigen specificity is unknown. The germline V gene encodes CDR1 LNHDA and CDR2 SQIVND (reference sequence). V was pared by 7 bases and J by 2 bases, with 11 bases between. The CDR3 totals 14 residues. Primers for the PCR totalled 60 Vbeta and 13 Jbeta. Repertoires were generated with immunoSEQ multiplex PCR, while TCRdb's copy carries only in-frame clones and drops some. Of some 150,000 clones detected, approximately 80% appear once; the ten largest clones hold roughly 10%. The sample comes from a study of cytomegalovirus exposure and HLA in healthy donors. Points from the study as a whole: Later, an analysis showed that TCR beta chains associated with HLA were more clonally expanded than others that were equally common. Presence/absence analyses supposed approximately even sequencing depth among donors.

The chain uses TRBV19 and TRBJ2-2; D unclear. The clonotype originates from a man between 45 and 60 years old in good health and CMV-seropositive. Sequencing was performed on PBMCs. The CDR3 spells CASTKTLNTGELFF. DNA of the CDR3: TGTGCCAGTACCAAGACATTAAACACCGGGGAGCTGTTTTTT.